This T cell receptor (beta chain) was sequenced in a study of OX40 agonist ivuxolimab in advanced cancers. Study information: Patient treatment consisted of intravenous ivuxolimab administration every 2 weeks at 0.01 to 10 mg/kg. Overall study results and limits: Clonal expansion by week 6 occurred in CD4+ and CD8+ blood T cells (at 0.1 to 3.0 mg/kg).

CDR3 size: 14 residues. Germline CDR1 is SGHNT and CDR2 is YYREEE (reference sequence). Notes on this clone: Its target is unknown. An end of the junction differs from the germline gene, which may be a read error.

Sequencing was performed with immunoSEQ multiplex PCR; in TCRdb, only in-frame clones are kept and a portion is missing. The table lists roughly 58,000 clones, over 80% of them singletons, with roughly 0.6% in the top ten. V usage is TRBV5-4 and J usage is TRBJ1-2, with D uncertain. Specimen: CD4+ or CD8+ T cells sorted from blood, collected in a trial of the OX40 agonist ivuxolimab. This TCR derives from an adult with an advanced solid tumor such as melanoma, head and neck, liver or kidney cancer. The CDR3 reads CASSQGLLDYGYTF. CDR3 in DNA: TGCGCCAGCAGCCAAGGACTGCTGGACTATGGCTACACCTTC.